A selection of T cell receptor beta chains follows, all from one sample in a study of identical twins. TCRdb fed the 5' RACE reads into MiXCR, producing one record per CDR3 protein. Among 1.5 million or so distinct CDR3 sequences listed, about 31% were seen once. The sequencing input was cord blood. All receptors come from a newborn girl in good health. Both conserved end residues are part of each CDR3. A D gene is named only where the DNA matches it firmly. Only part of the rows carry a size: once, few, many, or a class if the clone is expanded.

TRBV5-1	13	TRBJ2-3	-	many	CASSLSPSDTQYF	TGCGCCAGCAGCTTGTCTCCGTCAGATACGCAGTATTTT
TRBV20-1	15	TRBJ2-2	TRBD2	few	CSAKLAGRNTGELFF	TGCAGTGCCAAACTAGCGGGACGGAACACCGGGGAGCTGTTTTTT
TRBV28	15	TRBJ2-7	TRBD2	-	CASSSGGEGTYEQYF	TGTGCCAGCAGTTCTGGTGGGGAGGGGACCTACGAGCAGTACTTC
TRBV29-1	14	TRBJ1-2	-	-	CSVEGARQGHGYTF	TGCAGCGTTGAGGGGGCGAGGCAAGGCCATGGCTACACCTTC
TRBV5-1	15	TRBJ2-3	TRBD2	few	CASSLGDSGSGTQYF	TGCGCCAGCAGCTTGGGGGATAGCGGGAGTGGAACGCAGTATTTT
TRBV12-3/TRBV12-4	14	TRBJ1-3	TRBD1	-	CASTQGENGNTIYF	TGTGCCAGCACCCAGGGGGAGAATGGAAACACCATATATTTT
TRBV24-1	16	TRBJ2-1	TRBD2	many	CATSDLRGGTYNEQFF	TGTGCCACCAGTGATTTACGGGGGGGAACCTACAATGAGCAGTTCTTC
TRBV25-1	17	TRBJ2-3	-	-	CASSDPRRGRSTDTQYF	TGTGCCAGCAGTGACCCTCGTCGGGGGAGAAGCACAGATACGCAGTATTTT
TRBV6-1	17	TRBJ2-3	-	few	CASSRVTSRVPPDTQYF	TGTGCCAGCAGTAGAGTGACCTCTAGAGTTCCCCCAGATACGCAGTATTTT
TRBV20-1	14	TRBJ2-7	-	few	CSAHFSGPGYEQYF	TGCAGTGCCCACTTTAGCGGACCGGGCTACGAGCAGTACTTC
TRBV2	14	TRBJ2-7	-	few	CASSDGTLSYEQYF	TGTGCCAGCAGTGACGGGACGCTCTCCTACGAGCAGTACTTC
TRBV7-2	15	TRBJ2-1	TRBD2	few	CASSFPGLASNEQFF	TGTGCCAGCAGCTTCCCGGGACTAGCGTCCAATGAGCAGTTCTTC
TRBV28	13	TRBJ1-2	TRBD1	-	CASRDDRVGGYTF	TGTGCCAGCAGGGACGACAGGGTGGGAGGCTACACCTTC
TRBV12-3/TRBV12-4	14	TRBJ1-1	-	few	CASSSRTANTEAFF	TGTGCCAGCAGTTCCCGGACGGCGAACACTGAAGCTTTCTTT
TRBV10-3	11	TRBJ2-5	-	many	CALSGGETQYF	TGTGCTTTGTCGGGTGGAGAGACCCAGTACTTC
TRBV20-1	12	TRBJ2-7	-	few	CSASAVPYEQYF	TGCAGTGCTAGCGCCGTACCCTACGAGCAGTACTTC
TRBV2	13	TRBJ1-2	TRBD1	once	CASSAQGTYGYTF	TGTGCCAGCAGTGCACAGGGGACCTATGGCTACACCTTC
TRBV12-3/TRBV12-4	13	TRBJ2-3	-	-	CASKRAGTDTQYF	TGTGCCAGCAAGAGGGCTGGCACAGATACGCAGTATTTT
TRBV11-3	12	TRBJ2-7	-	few	CASSPRSEIQYF	TGTGCCAGCAGCCCCCGTTCGGAGATCCAGTACTTC
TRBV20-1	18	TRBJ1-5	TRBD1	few	CSARVAGTGVYSNQPQHF	TGCAGTGCTAGAGTTGCCGGGACAGGAGTTTATAGCAATCAGCCCCAGCATTTT
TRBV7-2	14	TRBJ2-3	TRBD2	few	CASKAGGYTDTQYF	TGTGCCAGCAAGGCGGGGGGGTACACGGATACGCAGTATTTT
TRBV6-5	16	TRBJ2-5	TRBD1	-	CASSFRTGGNRETQYF	TGTGCCAGCAGTTTCCGGACAGGGGGAAACAGAGAGACCCAGTACTTC
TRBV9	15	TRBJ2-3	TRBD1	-	CASSVGTGGVDTQYF	TGTGCCAGCAGCGTAGGGACAGGGGGAGTGGATACGCAGTATTTT
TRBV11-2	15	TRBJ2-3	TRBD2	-	CAIRGTSGAADTQYF	TGTGCTATAAGGGGGACTAGCGGGGCGGCAGATACGCAGTATTTT
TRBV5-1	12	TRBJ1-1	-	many	CASRTANTEAFF	TGCGCCAGCAGGACAGCGAACACTGAAGCTTTCTTT
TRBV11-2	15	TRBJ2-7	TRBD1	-	CASSLAGQARYEQYF	TGTGCCAGCAGCTTAGCGGGACAGGCCCGCTACGAGCAGTACTTC
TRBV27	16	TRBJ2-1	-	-	CASSWGGDISYNEQFF	TGTGCCAGCAGTTGGGGGGGGGACATCTCCTACAATGAGCAGTTCTTC
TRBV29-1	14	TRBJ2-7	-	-	CSVGTTGTAYEQYF	TGCAGCGTTGGGACGACCGGGACGGCTTACGAGCAGTACTTC
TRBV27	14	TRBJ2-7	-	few	CASSFDRLGHEQYF	TGTGCCAGCAGTTTCGACAGGTTGGGCCACGAGCAGTACTTC
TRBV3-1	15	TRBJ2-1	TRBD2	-	CASSHGASGSEEQFF	TGTGCCAGCAGCCATGGGGCTAGCGGGAGTGAGGAGCAGTTCTTC
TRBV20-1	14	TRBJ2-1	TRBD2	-	CSARVRGGYNEQFF	TGCAGTGCTAGAGTACGGGGGGGCTACAATGAGCAGTTCTTC
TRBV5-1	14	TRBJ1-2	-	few	CASTPRYPNYGYTF	TGCGCCAGCACCCCGAGGTATCCTAACTATGGCTACACCTTC
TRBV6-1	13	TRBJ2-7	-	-	CASREGVTYEQYF	TGTGCCAGCAGGGAGGGGGTCACTTACGAGCAGTACTTC
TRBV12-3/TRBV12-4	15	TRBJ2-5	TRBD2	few	CASSLRLAVRETQYF	TGTGCCAGCAGTTTACGGCTAGCGGTAAGGGAGACCCAGTACTTC
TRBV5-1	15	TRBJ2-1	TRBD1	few	CASSLAGQGLNEQFF	TGCGCCAGCAGCTTGGCAGGACAGGGGCTCAATGAGCAGTTCTTC
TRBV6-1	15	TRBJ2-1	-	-	CASSDELRPHNEQFF	TGTGCCAGCAGCGATGAATTAAGGCCCCACAATGAGCAGTTCTTC
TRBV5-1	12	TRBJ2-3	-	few	CASSTGEDTQYF	TGCGCCAGCAGCACCGGGGAAGATACGCAGTATTTT
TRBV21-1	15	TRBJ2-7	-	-	CASSRTGGIPYEQYF	TGTGCCAGCAGCAGGACAGGGGGAATTCCCTACGAGCAGTACTTC
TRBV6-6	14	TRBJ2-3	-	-	CASSYSSVGGTQYF	TGTGCCAGCAGTTACTCGTCGGTAGGGGGTACGCAGTATTTT
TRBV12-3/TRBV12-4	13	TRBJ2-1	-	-	CATGTTTLDEQFF	TGTGCCACCGGGACCACGACTCTCGATGAGCAGTTCTTC
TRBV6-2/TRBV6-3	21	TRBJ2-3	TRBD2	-	CASSLPTGTSGRWRATDTQYF	TGTGCCAGCAGTCTTCCGACCGGGACTAGCGGGAGATGGAGGGCGACAGATACGCAGTATTTT
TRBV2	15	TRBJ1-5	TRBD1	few	CASRGSQGANQPQHF	TGTGCCAGCAGGGGTTCACAGGGGGCGAATCAGCCCCAGCATTTT
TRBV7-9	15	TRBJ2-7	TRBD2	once	CASSLPGGVYNEQYF	TGTGCCAGCAGCCTCCCCGGGGGGGTCTACAATGAGCAGTACTTC
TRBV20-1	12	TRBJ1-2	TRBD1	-	CSAGGQLYGYTF	TGCAGTGCTGGGGGACAGCTCTATGGCTACACCTTC
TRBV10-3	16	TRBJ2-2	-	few	CAISESVRDKAGELFF	TGTGCCATCAGTGAGTCGGTGCGGGATAAAGCCGGGGAGCTGTTTTTT
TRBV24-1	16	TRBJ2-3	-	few	CATSDLLSVGTDTQYF	TGTGCCACCAGTGATTTGCTAAGCGTCGGCACAGATACGCAGTATTTT
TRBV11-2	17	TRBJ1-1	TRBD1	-	CASSLNRGRKTSTEAFF	TGTGCCAGCAGCTTGAACAGGGGGAGAAAAACCTCCACTGAAGCTTTCTTT